The entry below gives a single TCR beta chain sequence along with its context. At one boundary the junction diverges from the germline segment, which might be a read error. The patients had localized lung adenocarcinoma, a non-small cell subtype. TCRdb re-called the PCR reads with MiXCR, one entry per CDR3 protein. The sample yields 20,000 to 25,000 distinct CDR3 sequences, roughly half seen once. The CDR3 spans 14 residues. Germline V gene lookup returns CDR1 MNHNS and CDR2 SASEGT. The sample is drawn from a study of CD4 and CD8 cells across lung adenocarcinoma regions. The receptor was isolated from a male donor with lung adenocarcinoma. The CD4 and CD8 labels of this study may be unreliable. The V gene is TRBV6-1, the J gene TRBJ2-3; no definite D call. Sequences were obtained from CD4+ T cells from the center of a lung tumor. The CDR3 DNA is TGTGCGAGCAGTGAGGCCATAGCTACAGATACCCAGTATTTT. As protein: CASSEAIATDTQYF.